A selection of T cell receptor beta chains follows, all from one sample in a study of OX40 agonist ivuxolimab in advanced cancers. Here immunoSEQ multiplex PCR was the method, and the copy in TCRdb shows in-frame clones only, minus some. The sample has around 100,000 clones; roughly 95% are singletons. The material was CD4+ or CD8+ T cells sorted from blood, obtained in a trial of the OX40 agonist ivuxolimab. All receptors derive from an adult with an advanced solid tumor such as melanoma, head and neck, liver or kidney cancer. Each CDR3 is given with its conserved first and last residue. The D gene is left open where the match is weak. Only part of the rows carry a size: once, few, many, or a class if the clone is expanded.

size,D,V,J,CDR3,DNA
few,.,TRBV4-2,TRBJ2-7,CASSLGKGYEQYF,TGTGCCAGCAGCCTGGGAAAAGGCTACGAGCAGTACTTC
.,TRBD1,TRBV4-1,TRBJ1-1,CASSHTDRGGTEAFF,TGCGCCAGCAGCCATACAGACAGGGGAGGCACTGAAGCTTTCTTT
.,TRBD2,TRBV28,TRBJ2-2,CARRQFEGGPGTGELFF,TGTGCCCGCCGACAGTTTGAGGGAGGGCCGGGCACCGGGGAGCTGTTTTTT
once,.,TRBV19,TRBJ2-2,CASSATNTGELFF,TGTGCCAGTAGTGCAACCAACACCGGGGAGCTGTTTTTT
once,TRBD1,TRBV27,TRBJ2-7,CASSAQGASEYF,TGTGCCAGCAGTGCCCAGGGGGCGAGCGAATACTTC
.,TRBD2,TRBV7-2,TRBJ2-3,CASSLDGGAGDTQYF,TGTGCCAGCAGCTTAGACGGGGGGGCCGGGGATACGCAGTATTTT
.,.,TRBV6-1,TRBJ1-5,CASSEGTDSNQPQHF,TGTGCCAGCAGTGAAGGGACAGATAGCAATCAGCCCCAGCATTTT
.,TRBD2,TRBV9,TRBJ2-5,CASSVGLAGTPRAVETQYF,TGTGCCAGCAGCGTAGGACTAGCGGGGACCCCTAGGGCGGTTGAGACCCAGTACTTC
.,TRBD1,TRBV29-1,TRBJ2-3,CSAAGDDRGRADTQYF,TGCAGCGCTGCGGGAGACGACAGGGGGCGCGCAGATACGCAGTATTTT
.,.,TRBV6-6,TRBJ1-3,CASSYSGSGNTIYF,TGTGCCAGCAGTTACTCGGGGTCTGGAAACACCATATATTTT
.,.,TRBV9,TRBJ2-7,CASSVEGHTYEQYF,TGTGCCAGCAGCGTAGAGGGACATACCTACGAGCAGTACTTC
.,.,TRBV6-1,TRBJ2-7,CASSVYSSYEQYF,TGTGCCAGCAGTGTTTACTCGAGCTACGAGCAGTACTTC
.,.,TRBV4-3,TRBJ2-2,CASSQDLAGSVAGELFF,TGCGCCAGCAGCCAAGATCTTGCAGGGTCTGTTGCCGGGGAGCTGTTTTTT
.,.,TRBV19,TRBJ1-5,CATYEAGQPQHF,TGTGCCACTTATGAGGCAGGGCAGCCCCAGCATTTT
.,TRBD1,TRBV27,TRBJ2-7,CASTPGTALGEQYF,TGTGCCAGCACCCCTGGGACAGCTTTGGGGGAGCAGTACTTC
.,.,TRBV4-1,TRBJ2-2,CASSLSGAGELFF,TGCGCCAGCAGCTTAAGTGGGGCCGGGGAGCTGTTTTTT
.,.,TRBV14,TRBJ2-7,CASSPTSAATYEQYF,TGTGCCAGCAGCCCTACGTCGGCGGCAACCTACGAGCAGTACTTC
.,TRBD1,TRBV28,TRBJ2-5,CASSLGQGFQETQYF,TGTGCCAGCAGTCTGGGACAGGGGTTCCAAGAGACCCAGTACTTC
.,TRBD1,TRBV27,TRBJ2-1,CASSSRDRSYNEQFF,TGTGCCAGCAGTAGCCGGGACAGGAGCTACAATGAGCAGTTCTTC
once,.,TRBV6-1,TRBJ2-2,CASSEALTARSYTGELFF,TGTGCCAGCAGTGAAGCTTTAACCGCGAGGAGCTACACCGGGGAGCTGTTTTTT
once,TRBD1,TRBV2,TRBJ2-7,CASSQGQVRSYEQYF,TGTGCCAGCAGTCAAGGACAGGTCCGCTCCTACGAGCAGTACTTC
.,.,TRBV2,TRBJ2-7,CASIDVSYEQYF,TGTGCCAGCATTGACGTTTCCTACGAGCAGTACTTC
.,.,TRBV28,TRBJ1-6,CASSYRGPLAPLHF,TGTGCCAGCAGTTATCGGGGGCCTTTGGCACCCCTCCACTTT
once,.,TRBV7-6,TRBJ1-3,CASSGGGTGNTIYF,TGTGCCAGCAGCGGGGGAGGAACTGGAAACACCATATATTTT
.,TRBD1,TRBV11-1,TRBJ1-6,CASSLADRVGSPLHF,TGTGCCAGCAGCTTAGCAGACAGGGTTGGTTCACCCCTCCACTTT
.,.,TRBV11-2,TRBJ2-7,CASSAYWGGLGDEQYF,TGTGCCAGCAGCGCCTACTGGGGGGGCTTGGGGGACGAGCAGTACTTC
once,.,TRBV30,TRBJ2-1,CAWSVLGEQFF,TGTGCCTGGAGTGTACTGGGAGAGCAGTTCTTC
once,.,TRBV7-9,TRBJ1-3,CASSLGRGEGTIYF,TGTGCCAGCAGCTTGGGCCGGGGTGAGGGAACCATATATTTT
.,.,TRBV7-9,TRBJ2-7,CASSQDGTDTYEQYF,TGTGCCAGCAGCCAAGATGGAACAGATACCTACGAGCAGTACTTC
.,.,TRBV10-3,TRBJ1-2,CAISESGGDGYTF,TGTGCCATCAGTGAGTCCGGGGGAGATGGCTACACCTTC
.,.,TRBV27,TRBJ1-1,CASSPRPKRETEAFF,TGTGCCAGCAGTCCACGACCAAAGAGGGAGACTGAAGCTTTCTTT
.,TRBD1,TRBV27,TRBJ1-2,CASSMTGVPGYTF,TGTGCCAGCAGTATGACAGGGGTTCCTGGCTACACCTTC
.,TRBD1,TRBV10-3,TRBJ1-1,CAISTDRETEAFF,TGTGCCATCAGCACGGACAGGGAGACTGAAGCTTTCTTT
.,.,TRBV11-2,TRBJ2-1,CASSYSGGTSYNEQFF,TGTGCCAGCAGCTACTCAGGGGGGACCTCCTACAATGAGCAGTTCTTC
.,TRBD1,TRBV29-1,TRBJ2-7,CSVEGQGARYEQYF,TGCAGCGTTGAAGGACAGGGGGCGCGGTACGAGCAGTACTTC
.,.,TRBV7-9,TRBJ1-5,CASSLAGSGNQPQHF,TGTGCCAGCAGCTTAGCTGGGTCTGGCAATCAGCCCCAGCATTTT
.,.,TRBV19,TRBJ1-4,CASSWANEKLFF,TGTGCCAGTAGTTGGGCTAATGAAAAACTGTTTTTT
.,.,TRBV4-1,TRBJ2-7,CASSQDKGAYEQYF,TGCGCCAGCAGCCAAGATAAGGGGGCCTACGAGCAGTACTTC
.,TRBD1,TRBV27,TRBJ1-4,CASSPTTGSNEKLFF,TGTGCCAGCAGTCCCACGACAGGGAGTAATGAAAAACTGTTTTTT
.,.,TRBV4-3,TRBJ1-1,CASSQGTGRSTEAFF,TGCGCCAGCAGCCAAGGTACAGGGAGAAGTACTGAAGCTTTCTTT
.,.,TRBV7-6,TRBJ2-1,CASSLGGAGHNEQFF,TGTGCCAGCAGCTTAGGCGGGGCGGGCCACAATGAGCAGTTCTTC
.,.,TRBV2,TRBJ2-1,CASIQGGGYNEQFF,TGTGCCAGCATCCAGGGTGGCGGGTACAATGAGCAGTTCTTC
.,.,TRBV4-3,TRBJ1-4,CASSQVSTNEKLFF,TGCGCCAGCAGCCAAGTTTCAACTAATGAAAAACTGTTTTTT
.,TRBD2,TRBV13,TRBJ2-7,CASSSYDPLAGSTYEQYF,TGTGCCAGCAGCTCCTACGACCCACTAGCGGGCTCAACCTACGAGCAGTACTTC
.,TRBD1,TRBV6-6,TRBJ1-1,CASSFGVGTVEAFF,TGTGCCAGCAGCTTCGGGGTAGGGACAGTTGAAGCTTTCTTT
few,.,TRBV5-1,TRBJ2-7,CASSLADGWGEQYF,TGCGCCAGCAGCTTGGCCGACGGCTGGGGCGAGCAGTACTTC
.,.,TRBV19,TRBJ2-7,CASSIVSGNEQYF,TGTGCCAGTAGCATAGTTTCGGGAAACGAGCAGTACTTC
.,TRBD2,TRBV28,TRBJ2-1,CASSFGGELHNEQFF,TGTGCCAGCAGTTTCGGGGGGGAGTTACACAATGAGCAGTTCTTC
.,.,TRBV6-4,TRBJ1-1,CASSDSKGTEAFF,TGTGCCAGCAGTGACTCCAAGGGCACTGAAGCTTTCTTT
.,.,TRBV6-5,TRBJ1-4,CASSYTGTLAEKLFF,TGTGCCAGCAGTTACACCGGGACACTAGCTGAAAAACTGTTTTTT
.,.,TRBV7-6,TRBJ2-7,CASSPPDSYEQYF,TGTGCCAGCAGCCCACCTGACTCGTACGAGCAGTACTTC
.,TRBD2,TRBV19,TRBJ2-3,CASSPGLAGRTDTQYF,TGTGCCAGTAGTCCGGGACTAGCGGGACGCACAGATACGCAGTATTTT
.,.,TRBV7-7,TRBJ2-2,CASRPEVGTGELFF,TGTGCCAGCAGACCTGAGGTCGGAACCGGGGAGCTGTTTTTT
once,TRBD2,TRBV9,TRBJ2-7,CASSVGGGAHEQYF,TGTGCCAGCAGCGTAGGCGGGGGGGCCCACGAGCAGTACTTC
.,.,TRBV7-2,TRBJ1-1,CASSFDVLVNTEAFF,TGTGCCAGCAGCTTTGATGTTTTGGTGAACACTGAAGCTTTCTTT
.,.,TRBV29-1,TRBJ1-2,CSVEKMGNYGYTF,TGCAGCGTTGAAAAGATGGGGAACTATGGCTACACCTTC
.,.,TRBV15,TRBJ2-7,CATSRDTGTSYEQYF,TGTGCCACCAGCAGAGATACAGGGACCTCCTACGAGCAGTACTTC
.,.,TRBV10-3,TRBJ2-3,CAISLAALPDTQYF,TGTGCCATCAGTTTAGCGGCGTTACCCGATACGCAGTATTTT
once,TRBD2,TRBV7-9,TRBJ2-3,CASSLRASGRRFGTDTQYF,TGTGCCAGCAGCTTAAGGGCTAGCGGCCGCCGGTTTGGCACAGATACGCAGTATTTT